These 10 T cell receptor beta chains share one sample of origin, sequenced in a study of molecular identifiers for immune sequencing clone quantification. One entry per CDR3 protein results from TCRdb running MiXCR on the PCR reads. The table lists 600,000 to 650,000 distinct CDR3 sequences, about 20% of them singletons. Sequencing was done on a sample of naive CD8+ T cells from blood, with Jurkat cell RNA spiked in. Indicated subset: FACS-sorted CD8+CD4-CCR7+CD45RA+ naive T cells. The receptors shown here come from a human donor in good health. Some libraries in this study had Jurkat cell RNA spiked in.

This clonotype was counted at least ten times. The V gene is TRBV29-1, the J gene TRBJ1-6; weak D call: TRBD1 (6 bases). V shed 2 bases and J shed 14 bases, with 10 bases lying between them. The CDR3 loop spans 11 amino acids. Germline-derived CDR1 and CDR2 are SQVTM and ANQGSEA. The chain's CDR3 is CSVESRGTLHF. CDR3 DNA sequence: TGCAGCGTTGAATCAAGGGGGACCCTCCACTTT.

In the case of this clonotype: Possible read error: a much larger clone is one base away. CDR3 region: CTSSFRGGLEAFF. CDR3 coding DNA: TGTACCAGCAGTTTTAGAGGGGGCCTTGAAGCTTTCTTT. V usage is TRBV27 and J usage is TRBJ1-1; TRBD1 aligns across 7 bases. CDR3 length: 13 amino acids. CDR1 and CDR2 from the germline V gene are MNHEY and SMNVEV (reference sequence).

This clonotype was counted at least ten times. The rearrangement uses TRBV5-1 and TRBJ2-6; perhaps TRBD2 as D (5 bases). The CDR3 extends over 18 amino acids. Germline lookup yields CDR1 SGHRS and CDR2 YFSETQ. V lost 1 base to trimming and J lost 0 bases, with 14 bases between them. The CDR3 region has the DNA TGCGCCAGCAGCTTGTACGAGCGGATAGACTCTGGGGCCAACGTCCTGACTTTC. Amino acid sequence: CASSLYERIDSGANVLTF.

This clonotype was observed at least ten times. V and J are TRBV7-8 and TRBJ2-5, with 8 bases matching TRBD2. The J segment lost 1 base and the V segment lost 3 bases, leaving 4 bases of the junction unmatched. The CDR3 is 15 amino acids. CDR1 and CDR2 from the germline V gene are SGHVS and FQNEAQ. The CDR3 DNA is TGTGCCAGCAGCTTTGGGGCGGGGGGCCAAGAGACCCAGTACTTC. This codes for CASSFGAGGQETQYF.

This clonotype was recorded many times. The V gene is TRBV4-3, the J gene TRBJ2-3, with TRBD2 identical over 8 bases. The CDR3 spans 15 residues. Germline assignment: CDR1 LGHNA and CDR2 YSLEER. V trimming: 0 bases; J trimming: 6 bases; junction bases outside the gene matches: 5. The CDR3 DNA follows: TGCGCCAGCAGCCAAGATAGAGCGGGAGAGGATACGCAGTATTTT. Translation gives CASSQDRAGEDTQYF.

This clonotype appeared once. A much larger clonotype is one base distant, so this may be a read error. The rearrangement joins TRBV6-4 to TRBJ1-4, with 7 nucleotides matching TRBD1. Germline loops: CDR1 MRHNA, CDR2 SNTAGT. The CDR3 loop spans 13 amino acids. CDR3 DNA: TGTGCCAGCCAGGGGGACTCTAATGAAGAACTGTTTTTT. It is translated as CASQGDSNEELFF.

This clonotype was found many times. V usage is TRBV19 and J usage is TRBJ2-5; D ambiguous. The CDR3 extends over 13 amino acids. The germline CDR1 and CDR2 sequences are LNHDA and SQIVND (reference sequence). The V end lost 2 bases, the J end lost 2 bases, and 6 bases lay between the germline ends. CDR3 sequence (DNA): TGTGCCAGTAGTATAAGGGTTCAAGAGACCCAGTACTTC. Protein product: CASSIRVQETQYF.

V is TRBV28 and J is TRBJ2-3, with TRBD2 matching over 9 bases. Germline trimming cut 5 bases from V and 3 bases from J; bases unmatched to any gene: 21. This CDR3 has 20 amino acids. CDR1 and CDR2 (germline): MDHEN, SYDVKM. The chain's CDR3 is CASSLTFGAGGTPDTDTQYF. Written as DNA, the CDR3 is TGTGCCAGCAGTCTGACCTTCGGGGCGGGAGGGACCCCCGATACAGATACGCAGTATTTT.

The V gene is TRBV6-5, the J gene TRBJ2-7; 9 nucleotides match TRBD2. The V and J ends lost 6 bases and 0 bases, in that order; junction bases with no gene match: 9. CDR1 is MNHEY and CDR2 is SVGAGI in the germline V gene. The CDR3 covers 16 residues. The CDR3 sequence is CASRDQTSGTSYEQYF. The CDR3 DNA reads TGTGCCAGCAGGGACCAGACTAGCGGAACCTCCTACGAGCAGTACTTC.

This clonotype was recorded a few times. This chain joins TRBV5-1 and TRBJ2-7; D possibly corresponds to TRBD1 (6 bases). Germline V lookup: CDR1 SGHRS, CDR2 YFSETQ. V was shortened by 1 base and J by 3 bases, with 14 bases between the two germline ends. The CDR3 is 15 residues long. The chain's CDR3 is CASSLLGAGFYEQYF. The CDR3 DNA reads as TGCGCCAGCAGCTTGTTGGGGGCAGGGTTCTACGAGCAGTACTTC.